This T cell receptor (beta chain) is drawn from a study of T cells in Graves' hyperthyroidism and ophthalmopathy. Patients aged 18 to 65 had newly diagnosed hyperthyroidism of under 2 months' duration. The V end lost 4 bases, the J end lost 5 bases, and 15 bases lay between the germline ends. Germline CDR1 reads LGHDT; CDR2 reads YNNKEL (reference sequence). The CDR3 spans 15 residues. TCR beta CDR3 sequences were amplified from RNA transcripts. HTBI primers were employed in a first-round RT-PCR of the TCR CDR3. TCRdb re-derived calls from the multiplex PCR reads in MiXCR, one entry per CDR3 protein. The repertoire has some 600,000 distinct CDR3 sequences, roughly 13% of them found once; the top ten carry 5.5% to 7.5%.

The V gene is TRBV3-1, the J gene TRBJ2-1; D tentatively fits TRBD1 or TRBD2 (5 bases each). Material: blood. This clonotype was obtained from a young woman with Graves' hyperthyroidism that later progressed to Graves' ophthalmopathy. The CDR3 bases are TGTGCCAGCAGCCGGGGGTGGGAAGCCCACAATGAGCAGTTCTTC. This encodes CASSRGWEAHNEQFF.